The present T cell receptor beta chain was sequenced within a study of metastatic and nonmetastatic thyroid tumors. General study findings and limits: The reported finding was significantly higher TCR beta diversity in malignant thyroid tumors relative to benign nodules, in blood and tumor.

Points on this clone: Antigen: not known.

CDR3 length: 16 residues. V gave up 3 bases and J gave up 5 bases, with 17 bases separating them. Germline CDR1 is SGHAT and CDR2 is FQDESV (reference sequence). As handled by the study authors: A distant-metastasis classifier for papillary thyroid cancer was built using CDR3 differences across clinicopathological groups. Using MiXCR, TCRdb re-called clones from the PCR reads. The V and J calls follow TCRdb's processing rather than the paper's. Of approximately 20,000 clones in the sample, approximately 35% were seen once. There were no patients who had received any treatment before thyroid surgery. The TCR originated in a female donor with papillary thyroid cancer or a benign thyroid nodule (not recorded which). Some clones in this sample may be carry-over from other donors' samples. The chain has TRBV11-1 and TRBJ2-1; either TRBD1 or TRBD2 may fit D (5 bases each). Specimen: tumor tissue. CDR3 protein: CASSLTGAGPDNEQFF. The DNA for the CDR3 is TGTGCCAGCAGCTTGACCGGGGCTGGCCCCGACAATGAGCAGTTCTTC.